A single sample gave rise to the 8 T cell receptor beta chains below, sequenced in a study of vaccination and CD4 T cells after COVID-19. Their target antigens are unknown. Researchers used the Oncomine TCR Beta short-read assay to sequence DNA from cultured CD4+ T cells. One entry per CDR3 protein, called by TCRdb with MiXCR from the PCR reads. Counted here are more than 10,000 distinct CDR3 sequences, 65% to 80% occurring once; the ten biggest clones make up 9%. Treatment given: approximately 9-day PBMC culture with coronavirus spike peptide pools or control peptides (ViraFEST assay). The sequencing sample was made of CD4+ T cells from blood, cultured in vitro. Receptors were obtained from a human donor who had recovered from COVID-19.

The rearrangement uses TRBV5-5 and TRBJ1-5; no reliable D call. The CDR3 sequence is 14 residues long. V was shortened by 6 bases and J by 3 bases, with 13 bases between the two germline ends. Per germline, CDR1 SGHKS and CDR2 YYEKEE (reference sequence). The chain's CDR3 is CASNLGGPNQPQHF. DNA for the CDR3: TGTGCCAGCAACCTGGGTGGCCCCAATCAGCCCCAGCATTTT. The full variable domain, its missing parts supplied by reference TRBV5-5 and TRBJ1-5, is DAGVTQSPTHLIKTRGQQVTLRCSPISGHKSVSWYQQVLGQGPQFIFQYYEKEERGRGNFPDRFSARQFPNYSSELNVNALLLGDSALYLCASNLGGPNQPQHFGDGTRLSIL.

The chain uses TRBV6-5 and TRBJ1-1; no clear D. This CDR3 region has 14 residues. Trimming left V 2 bases short and J 1 base short, with 8 bases between. Germline CDR1 is MNHEY and CDR2 is SVGAGI. The CDR3: CASSYRQQNTEAFF. For the CDR3, the DNA is TGTGCCAGCAGTTACCGTCAGCAGAACACTGAAGCTTTCTTT.

The chain joins TRBV7-2 to TRBJ2-3; 13 nucleotides match TRBD2. The trim removed 4 bases at V and 6 bases at J, leaving 4 bases unmatched. From germline, CDR1 is SGHTA and CDR2 FQGNSA. This CDR3 is 15 amino acids long. In DNA, the CDR3 is TGTGCCAGCAGCTATAAGACTAGCGGGAGGGATACGCAGTATTTT. Protein sequence: CASSYKTSGRDTQYF.

This clonotype is large within its sample. The chain is built from TRBV18 and TRBJ1-1; TRBD1 aligns across 8 bases. The ends lost 5 bases at V and 1 base at J; junction bases unmatched: 9. The CDR3 runs to 16 residues. CDR1 and CDR2 from the germline V gene are KGHSH and LQKENI. CDR3 sequence (DNA): TGTGCCAGCTCAGTACACGGGGGACAGGAGAACACTGAAGCTTTCTTT. Encoded protein: CASSVHGGQENTEAFF. Using reference TRBV18 and TRBJ1-1 for the parts outside the CDR3, the full variable domain is NAGVMQNPRHLVRRRGQEARLRCSPMKGHSHVYWYRQLPEEGLKFMVYLQKENIIDESGMPKERFSAEFPKEGPSILRIQQVVRGDSAAYFCASSVHGGQENTEAFFGQGTRLTVV.

The chain joins TRBV6-5 to TRBJ1-1; TRBD1 is a possible D gene (6 bases). The ends were cut back, 6 bases at V and 7 bases at J, with 15 bases in the middle. In germline, CDR1 is MNHEY, CDR2 SVGAGI. CDR3 length: 13 amino acids. CDR3 DNA sequence: TGTGCCAGCAGGTACAGGGTGTTTATTGAAGCTTTCTTT. This encodes CASRYRVFIEAFF.

This sequence joins TRBV15 and TRBJ1-1; maybe TRBD1 (5 bases). The V end lost 1 base, the J end lost 5 bases, and 14 bases lay between the germline ends. Germline lookup yields CDR1 LNHNV and CDR2 YYDKDF (reference sequence). CDR3 length: 15 amino acids. CDR3 residues: CATSRGGTGETEAFF. CDR3 sequence (DNA): TGTGCCACCAGCAGAGGGGGGACGGGGGAGACTGAAGCTTTCTTT.

The chain recombines TRBV7-2 with TRBJ1-5; possible D gene TRBD1, 5 bases. Germline lookup yields CDR1 SGHTA and CDR2 FQGNSA. Between the trimmed V and J ends, which lost 5 bases and 3 bases, there was a span of 17 bases. The length of the CDR3 is 16 residues. The CDR3: CASSQDSGRTNQPQHF. The CDR3 DNA reads TGTGCCAGCAGCCAAGATTCGGGGCGGACCAATCAGCCCCAGCATTTT.

This clonotype rates as medium-sized (0.01 to 0.1%). This rearrangement joins TRBV10-3 to TRBJ1-3; D perhaps matches TRBD1 (5 bases). CDR3 length: 16 residues. V lost 6 bases, J lost 0 bases, and 15 bases lay in between. The germline gives CDR1 ENHRY, CDR2 SYGVKD. The chain's CDR3 is CAIRRDGLSSGNTIYF. The CDR3 DNA reads as TGTGCCATCAGACGGGACGGCCTTTCCTCTGGAAACACCATATATTTT.